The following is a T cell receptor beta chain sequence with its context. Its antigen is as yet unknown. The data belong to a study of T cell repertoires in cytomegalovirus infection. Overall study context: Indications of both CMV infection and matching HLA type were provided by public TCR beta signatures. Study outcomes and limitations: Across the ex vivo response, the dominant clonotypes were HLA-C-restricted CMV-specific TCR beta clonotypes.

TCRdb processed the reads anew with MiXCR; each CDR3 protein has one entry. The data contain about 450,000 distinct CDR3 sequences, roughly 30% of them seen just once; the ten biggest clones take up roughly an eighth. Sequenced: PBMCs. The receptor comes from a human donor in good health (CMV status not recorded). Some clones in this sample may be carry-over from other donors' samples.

The CDR3, as DNA: TGTGCCAGCAGCATAGGGACCGCAAACTCCTACGAGCAGTACTTC. Translation: CASSIGTANSYEQYF. The chain carries TRBV11-2 and TRBJ2-7; D is possibly TRBD1 or TRBD2 (5 bases each). Germline CDR1 SGHAT, CDR2 FQNNGV. This CDR3 contains 15 residues. Trimming removed 5 bases at V and 0 bases at J, with 14 bases between.